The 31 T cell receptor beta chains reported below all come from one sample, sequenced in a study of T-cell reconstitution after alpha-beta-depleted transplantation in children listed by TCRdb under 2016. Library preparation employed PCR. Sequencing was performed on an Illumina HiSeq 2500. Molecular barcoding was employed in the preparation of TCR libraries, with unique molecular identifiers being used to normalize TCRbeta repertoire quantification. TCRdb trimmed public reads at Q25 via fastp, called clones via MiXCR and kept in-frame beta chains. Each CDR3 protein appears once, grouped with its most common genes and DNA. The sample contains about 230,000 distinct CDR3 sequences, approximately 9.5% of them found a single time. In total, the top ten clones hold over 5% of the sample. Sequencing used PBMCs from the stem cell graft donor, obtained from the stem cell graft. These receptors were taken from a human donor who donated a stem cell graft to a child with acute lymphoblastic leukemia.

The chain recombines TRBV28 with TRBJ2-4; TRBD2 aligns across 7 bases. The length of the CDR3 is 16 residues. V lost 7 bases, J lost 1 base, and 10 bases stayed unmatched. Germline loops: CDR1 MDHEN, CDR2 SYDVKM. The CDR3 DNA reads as TGTGCCAGCACCGTTGGCGGGAGAGGTGCCAAAAACATTCAGTACTTC. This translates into CASTVGGRGAKNIQYF. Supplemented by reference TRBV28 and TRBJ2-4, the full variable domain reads DVKVTQSSRYLVKRTGEKVFLECVQDMDHENMFWYRQDPGLGLRLIYFSYDVKMKEKGDIPEGYSVSREKKERFSLILESASTNQTSMYLCASTVGGRGAKNIQYFGAGTRLSVL.

The CDR3 DNA reads as TGTGCCAGCAGTGATTACGCGCACGAGACCCAGTACTTC. It yields the protein CASSDYAHETQYF. V is TRBV2 and J is TRBJ2-5; D uncertain. This CDR3 region has 13 residues. CDR1 is SNHLY, CDR2 FYNNEI, per germline. Between the trimmed V and J ends, which lost 3 bases and 5 bases, there was a span of 10 bases. Using reference TRBV2 and TRBJ2-5 for the parts outside the CDR3, the full variable domain is EPEVTQTPSHQVTQMGQEVILRCVPISNHLYFYWYRQILGQKVEFLVSFYNNEISEKSEIFDDQFSVERPDGSNFTLKIRSTKLEDSAMYFCASSDYAHETQYFGPGTRLLVL.

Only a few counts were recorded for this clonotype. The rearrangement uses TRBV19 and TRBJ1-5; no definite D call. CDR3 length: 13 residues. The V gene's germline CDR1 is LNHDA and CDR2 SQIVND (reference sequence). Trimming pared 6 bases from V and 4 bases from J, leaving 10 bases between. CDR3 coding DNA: TGTGCCAGTAGCGGGGTCGTGAATCAGCCCCAGCATTTT. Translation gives CASSGVVNQPQHF.

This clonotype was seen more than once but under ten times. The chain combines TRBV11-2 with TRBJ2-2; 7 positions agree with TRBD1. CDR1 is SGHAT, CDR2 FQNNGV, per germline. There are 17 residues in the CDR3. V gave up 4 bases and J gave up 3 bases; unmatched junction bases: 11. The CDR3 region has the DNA TGTGCCAGCAGCTCGTTAGCCGGGACAGCCTACACCGGGGAGCTGTTTTTT. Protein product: CASSSLAGTAYTGELFF.

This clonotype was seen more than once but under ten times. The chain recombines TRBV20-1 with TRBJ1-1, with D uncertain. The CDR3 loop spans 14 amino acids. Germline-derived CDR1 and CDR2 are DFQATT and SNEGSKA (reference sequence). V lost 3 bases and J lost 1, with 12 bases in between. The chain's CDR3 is CSASVGRGNTEAFF. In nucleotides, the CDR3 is TGCAGTGCTAGTGTAGGGCGGGGGAACACTGAAGCTTTCTTT.

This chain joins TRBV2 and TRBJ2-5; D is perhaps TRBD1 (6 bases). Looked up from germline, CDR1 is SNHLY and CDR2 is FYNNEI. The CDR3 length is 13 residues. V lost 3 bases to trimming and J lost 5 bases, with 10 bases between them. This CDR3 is CASSEVTGETQYF. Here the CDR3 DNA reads TGTGCCAGCAGTGAGGTAACAGGGGAGACCCAGTACTTC.

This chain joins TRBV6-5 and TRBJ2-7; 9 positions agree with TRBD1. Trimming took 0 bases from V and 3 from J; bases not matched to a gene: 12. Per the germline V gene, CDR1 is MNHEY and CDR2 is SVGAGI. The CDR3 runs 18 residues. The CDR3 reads CASSYSGTGTAGGYEQYF. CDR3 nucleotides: TGTGCCAGCAGTTACTCAGGGACAGGGACCGCTGGAGGCTACGAGCAGTACTTC.

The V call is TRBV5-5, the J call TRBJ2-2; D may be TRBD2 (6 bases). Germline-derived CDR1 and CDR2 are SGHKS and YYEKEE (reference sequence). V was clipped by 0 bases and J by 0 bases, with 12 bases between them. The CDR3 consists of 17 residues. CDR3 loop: CASSLGPGDSNTGELFF. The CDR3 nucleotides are TGTGCCAGCAGCTTGGGGCCGGGGGATTCGAACACCGGGGAGCTGTTTTTT.

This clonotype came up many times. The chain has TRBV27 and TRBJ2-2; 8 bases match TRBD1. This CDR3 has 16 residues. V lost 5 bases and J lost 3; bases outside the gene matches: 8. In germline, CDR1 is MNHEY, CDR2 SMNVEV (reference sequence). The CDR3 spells CASSQPTGADTGELFF. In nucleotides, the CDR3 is TGTGCCAGCAGTCAACCGACAGGGGCCGACACCGGGGAGCTGTTTTTT.

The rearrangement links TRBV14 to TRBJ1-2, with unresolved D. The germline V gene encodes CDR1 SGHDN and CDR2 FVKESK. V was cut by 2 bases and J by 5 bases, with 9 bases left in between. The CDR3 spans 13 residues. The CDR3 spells CASSQFNGYGYTF. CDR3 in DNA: TGTGCCAGCAGCCAATTTAACGGATATGGCTACACCTTC.

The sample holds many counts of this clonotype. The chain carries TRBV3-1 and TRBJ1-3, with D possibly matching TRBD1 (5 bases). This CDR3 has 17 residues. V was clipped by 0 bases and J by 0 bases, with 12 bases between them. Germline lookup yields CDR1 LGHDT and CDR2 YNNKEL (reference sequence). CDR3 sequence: CASSQDTGRNSGNTIYF. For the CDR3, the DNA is TGTGCCAGCAGCCAAGACACGGGACGGAACTCTGGAAACACCATATATTTT. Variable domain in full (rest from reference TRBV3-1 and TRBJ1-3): DTAVSQTPKYLVTQMGNDKSIKCEQNLGHDTMYWYKQDSKKFLKIMFSYNNKELIINETVPNRFSPKSPDKAHLNLHINSLELGDSAVYFCASSQDTGRNSGNTIYFGEGSWLTVV.

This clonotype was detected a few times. CDR3: CASSPAQGYTIYF. CDR3 sequence (DNA): TGTGCCAGCTCACCTGCACAGGGGTACACCATATATTTT. The chain employs TRBV18 and TRBJ1-3, with TRBD1 identical over 7 bases. The V gene end was trimmed by 3 bases and the J gene end by 8 bases; junction bases not matched to a gene: 4. In germline, CDR1 is KGHSH, CDR2 LQKENI. The CDR3 runs to 13 residues.

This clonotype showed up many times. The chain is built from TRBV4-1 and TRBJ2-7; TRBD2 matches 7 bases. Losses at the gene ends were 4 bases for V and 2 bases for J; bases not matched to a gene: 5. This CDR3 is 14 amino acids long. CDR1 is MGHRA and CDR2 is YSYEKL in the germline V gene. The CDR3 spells CASSRPSGPYEQYF. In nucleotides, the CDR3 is TGCGCCAGCAGCCGACCTAGCGGCCCCTACGAGCAGTACTTC.

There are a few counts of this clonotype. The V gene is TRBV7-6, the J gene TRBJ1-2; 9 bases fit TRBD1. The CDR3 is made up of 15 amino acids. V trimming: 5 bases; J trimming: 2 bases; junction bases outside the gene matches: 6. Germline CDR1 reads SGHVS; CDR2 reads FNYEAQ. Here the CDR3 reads CASSQRTGANYGYTF. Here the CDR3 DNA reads TGTGCCAGCAGCCAGCGGACAGGGGCCAACTATGGCTACACCTTC.

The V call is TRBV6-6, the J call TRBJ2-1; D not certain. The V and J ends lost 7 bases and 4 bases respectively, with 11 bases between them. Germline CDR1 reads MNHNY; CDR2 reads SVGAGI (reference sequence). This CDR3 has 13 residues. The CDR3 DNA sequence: TGTGCCAGCACCGCAACTCCGTACAATGAGCAGTTCTTC. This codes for CASTATPYNEQFF.

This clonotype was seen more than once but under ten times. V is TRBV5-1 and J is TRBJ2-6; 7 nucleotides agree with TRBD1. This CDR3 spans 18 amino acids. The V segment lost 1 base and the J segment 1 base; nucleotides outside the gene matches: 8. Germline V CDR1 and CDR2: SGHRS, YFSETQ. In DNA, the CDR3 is TGCGCCAGCAGCTTGTTAGGGGGCGCAAGGTCTGGGGCCAACGTCCTGACTTTC. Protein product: CASSLLGGARSGANVLTF.

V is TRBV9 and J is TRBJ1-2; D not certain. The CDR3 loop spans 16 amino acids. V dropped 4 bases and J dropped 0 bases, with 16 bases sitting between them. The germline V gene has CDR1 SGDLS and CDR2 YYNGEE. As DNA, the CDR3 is TGTGCCAGCAGCCCACGAAGAGAACAGTCTAACTATGGCTACACCTTC. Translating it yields CASSPRREQSNYGYTF. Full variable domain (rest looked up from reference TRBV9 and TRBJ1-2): DSGVTQTPKHLITATGQRVTLRCSPRSGDLSVYWYQQSLDQGLQFLIQYYNGEERAKGNILERFSAQQFPDLHSELNLSSLELGDSALYFCASSPRREQSNYGYTFGSGTRLTVV.

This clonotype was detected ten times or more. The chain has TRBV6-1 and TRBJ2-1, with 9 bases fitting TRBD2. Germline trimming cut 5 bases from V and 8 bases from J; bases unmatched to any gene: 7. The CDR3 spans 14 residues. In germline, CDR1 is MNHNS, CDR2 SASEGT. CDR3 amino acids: CASSRSGGTDEQFF. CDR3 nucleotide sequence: TGTGCCAGCAGTCGTAGCGGGGGAACGGATGAGCAGTTCTTC.

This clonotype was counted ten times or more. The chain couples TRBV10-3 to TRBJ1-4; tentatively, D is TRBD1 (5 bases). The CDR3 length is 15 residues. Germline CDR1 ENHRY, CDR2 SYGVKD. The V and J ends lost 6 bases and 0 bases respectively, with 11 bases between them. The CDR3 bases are TGTGCCATCAGCAGCACAGGAGCAACTAATGAAAAACTGTTTTTT. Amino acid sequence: CAISSTGATNEKLFF.

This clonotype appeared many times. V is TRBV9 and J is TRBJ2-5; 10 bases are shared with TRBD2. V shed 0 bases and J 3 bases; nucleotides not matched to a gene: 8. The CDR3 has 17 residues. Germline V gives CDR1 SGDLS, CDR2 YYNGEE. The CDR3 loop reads CASSVDIAGGSKETQYF. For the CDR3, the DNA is TGTGCCAGCAGCGTAGATATAGCGGGGGGCTCGAAAGAGACCCAGTACTTC.

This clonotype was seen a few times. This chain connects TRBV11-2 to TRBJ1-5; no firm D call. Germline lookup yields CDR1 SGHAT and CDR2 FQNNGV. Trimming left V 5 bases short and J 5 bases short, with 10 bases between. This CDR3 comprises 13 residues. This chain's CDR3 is CASSMGIDQPQHF. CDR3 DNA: TGTGCCAGCAGCATGGGTATCGATCAGCCCCAGCATTTT.

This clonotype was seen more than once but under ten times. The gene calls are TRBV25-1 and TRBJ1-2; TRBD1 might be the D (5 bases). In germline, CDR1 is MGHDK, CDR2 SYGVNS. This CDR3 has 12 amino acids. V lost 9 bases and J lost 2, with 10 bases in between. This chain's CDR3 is CASSRGNYGYTF. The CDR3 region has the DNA TGTGCCAGTTCCCGGGGGAACTATGGCTACACCTTC.

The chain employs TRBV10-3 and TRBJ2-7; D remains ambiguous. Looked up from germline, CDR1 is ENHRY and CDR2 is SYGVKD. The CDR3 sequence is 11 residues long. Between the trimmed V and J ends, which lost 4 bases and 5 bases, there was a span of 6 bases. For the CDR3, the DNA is TGTGCCATCAGTGTGACGGACGAGCAGTACTTC. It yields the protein CAISVTDEQYF.

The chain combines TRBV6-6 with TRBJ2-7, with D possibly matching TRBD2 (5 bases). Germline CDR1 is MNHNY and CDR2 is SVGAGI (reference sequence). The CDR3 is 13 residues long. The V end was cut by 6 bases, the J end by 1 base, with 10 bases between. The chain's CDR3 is CASSDGISYEQYF. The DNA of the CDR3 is TGTGCCAGCAGCGACGGGATTTCCTACGAGCAGTACTTC.

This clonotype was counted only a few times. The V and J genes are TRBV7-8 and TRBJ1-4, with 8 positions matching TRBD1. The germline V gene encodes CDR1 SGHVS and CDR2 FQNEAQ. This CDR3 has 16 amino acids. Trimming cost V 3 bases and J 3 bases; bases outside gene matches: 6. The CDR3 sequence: CASSLTGVEANEKLFF. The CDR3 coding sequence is TGTGCCAGCAGCTTGACAGGGGTAGAAGCTAATGAAAAACTGTTTTTT.

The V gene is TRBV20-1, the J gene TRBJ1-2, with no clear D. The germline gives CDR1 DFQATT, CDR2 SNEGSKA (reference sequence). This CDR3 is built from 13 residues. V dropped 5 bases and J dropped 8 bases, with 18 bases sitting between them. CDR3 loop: CSAGEGRVEGYTF. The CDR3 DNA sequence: TGCAGTGCTGGGGAAGGGAGGGTTGAAGGCTACACCTTC.

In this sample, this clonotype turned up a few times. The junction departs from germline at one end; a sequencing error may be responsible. CDR3 protein: CSALPGQGSIDTQYF. CDR3 DNA sequence: TGCAGTGCTCTCCCGGGACAGGGGAGCATAGATACGCAGTATTTT. V is TRBV20-1 and J is TRBJ2-3; 10 bases are a match to TRBD1. This CDR3 spans 15 amino acids. Per germline, CDR1 DFQATT and CDR2 SNEGSKA (reference sequence).

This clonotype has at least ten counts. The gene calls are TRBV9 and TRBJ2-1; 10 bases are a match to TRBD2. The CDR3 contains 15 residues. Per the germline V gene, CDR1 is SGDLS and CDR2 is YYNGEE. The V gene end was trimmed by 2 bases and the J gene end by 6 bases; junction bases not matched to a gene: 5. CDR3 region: CASSVVAGGSNEQFF. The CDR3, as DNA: TGTGCCAGCAGCGTTGTAGCGGGGGGAAGCAATGAGCAGTTCTTC.

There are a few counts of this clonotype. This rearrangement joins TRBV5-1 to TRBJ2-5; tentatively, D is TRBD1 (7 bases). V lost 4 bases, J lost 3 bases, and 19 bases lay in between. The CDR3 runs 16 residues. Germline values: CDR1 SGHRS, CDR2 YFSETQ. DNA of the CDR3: TGCGCCAGCAGCCCCACAAGAAGCAGGGGGGAAGAGACCCAGTACTTC. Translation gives CASSPTRSRGEETQYF. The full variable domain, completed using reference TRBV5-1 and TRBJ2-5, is KAGVTQTPRYLIKTRGQQVTLSCSPISGHRSVSWYQQTPGQGLQFLFEYFSETQRNKGNFPGRFSGRQFSNSRSEMNVSTLELGDSALYLCASSPTRSRGEETQYFGPGTRLLVL.

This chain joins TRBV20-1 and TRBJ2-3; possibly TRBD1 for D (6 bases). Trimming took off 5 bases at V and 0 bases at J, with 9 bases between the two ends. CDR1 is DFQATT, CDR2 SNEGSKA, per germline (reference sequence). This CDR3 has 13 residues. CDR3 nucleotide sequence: TGCAGTGCTGGGACACGTAGCACAGATACGCAGTATTTT. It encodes CSAGTRSTDTQYF.

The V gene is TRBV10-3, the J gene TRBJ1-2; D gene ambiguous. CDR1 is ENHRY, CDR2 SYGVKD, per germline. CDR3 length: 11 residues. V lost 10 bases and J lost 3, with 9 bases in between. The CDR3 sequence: CATENHYGYTF. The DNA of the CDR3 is TGTGCCACCGAAAATCACTATGGCTACACCTTC.